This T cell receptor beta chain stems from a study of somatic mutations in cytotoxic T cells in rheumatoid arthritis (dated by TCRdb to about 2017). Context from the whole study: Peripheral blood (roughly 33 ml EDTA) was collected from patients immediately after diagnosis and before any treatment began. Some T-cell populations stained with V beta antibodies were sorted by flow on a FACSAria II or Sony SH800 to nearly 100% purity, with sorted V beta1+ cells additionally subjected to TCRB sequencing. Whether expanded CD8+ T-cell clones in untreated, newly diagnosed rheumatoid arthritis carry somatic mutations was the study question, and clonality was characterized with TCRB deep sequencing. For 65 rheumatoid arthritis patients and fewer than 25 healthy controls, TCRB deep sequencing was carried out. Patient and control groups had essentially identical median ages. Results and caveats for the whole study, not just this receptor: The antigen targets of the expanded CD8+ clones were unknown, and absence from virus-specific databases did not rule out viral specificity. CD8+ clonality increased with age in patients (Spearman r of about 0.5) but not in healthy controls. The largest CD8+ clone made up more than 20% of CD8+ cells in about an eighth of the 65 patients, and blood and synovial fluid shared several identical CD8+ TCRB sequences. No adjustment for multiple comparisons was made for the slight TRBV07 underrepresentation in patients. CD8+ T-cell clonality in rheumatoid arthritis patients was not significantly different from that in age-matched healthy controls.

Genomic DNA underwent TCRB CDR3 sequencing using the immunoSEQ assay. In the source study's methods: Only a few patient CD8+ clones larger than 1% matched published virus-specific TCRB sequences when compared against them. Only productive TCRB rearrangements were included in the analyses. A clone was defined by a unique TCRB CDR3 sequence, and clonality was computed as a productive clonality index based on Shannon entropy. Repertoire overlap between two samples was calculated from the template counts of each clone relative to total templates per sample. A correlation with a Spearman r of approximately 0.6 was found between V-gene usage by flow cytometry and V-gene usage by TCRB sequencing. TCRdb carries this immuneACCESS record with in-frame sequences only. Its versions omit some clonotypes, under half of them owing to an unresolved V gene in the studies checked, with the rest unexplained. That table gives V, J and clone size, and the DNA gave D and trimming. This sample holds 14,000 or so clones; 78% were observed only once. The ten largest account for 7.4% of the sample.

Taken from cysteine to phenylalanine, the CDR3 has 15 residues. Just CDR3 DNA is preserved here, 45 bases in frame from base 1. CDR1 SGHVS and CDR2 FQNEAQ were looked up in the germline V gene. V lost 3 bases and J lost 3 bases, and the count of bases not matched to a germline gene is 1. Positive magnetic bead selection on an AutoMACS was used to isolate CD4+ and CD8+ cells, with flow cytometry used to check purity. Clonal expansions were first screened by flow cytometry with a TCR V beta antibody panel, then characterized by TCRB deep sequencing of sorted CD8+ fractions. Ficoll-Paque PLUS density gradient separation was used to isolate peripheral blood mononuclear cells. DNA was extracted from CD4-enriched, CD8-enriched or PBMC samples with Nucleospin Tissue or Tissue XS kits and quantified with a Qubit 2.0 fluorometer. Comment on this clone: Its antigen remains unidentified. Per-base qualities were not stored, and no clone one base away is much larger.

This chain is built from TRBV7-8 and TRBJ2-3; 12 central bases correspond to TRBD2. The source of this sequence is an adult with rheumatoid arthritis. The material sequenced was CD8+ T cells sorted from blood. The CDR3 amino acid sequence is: CASSLTSGRTDTQYF. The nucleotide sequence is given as TGTGCCAGCAGCTTGACTAGCGGGAGAACAGATACGCAGTATTTT.